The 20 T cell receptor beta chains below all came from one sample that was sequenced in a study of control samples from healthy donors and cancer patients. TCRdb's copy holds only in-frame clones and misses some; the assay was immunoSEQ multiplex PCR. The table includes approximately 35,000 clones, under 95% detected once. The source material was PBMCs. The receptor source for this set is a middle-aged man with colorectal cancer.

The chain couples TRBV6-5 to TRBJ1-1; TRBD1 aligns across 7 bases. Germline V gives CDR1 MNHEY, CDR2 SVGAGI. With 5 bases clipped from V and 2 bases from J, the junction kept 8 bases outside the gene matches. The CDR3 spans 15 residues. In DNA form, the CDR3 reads TGTGCCAGCAGTCTCAGGGGGAGTGGAAACACTGAAGCTTTCTTT. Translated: CASSLRGSGNTEAFF.

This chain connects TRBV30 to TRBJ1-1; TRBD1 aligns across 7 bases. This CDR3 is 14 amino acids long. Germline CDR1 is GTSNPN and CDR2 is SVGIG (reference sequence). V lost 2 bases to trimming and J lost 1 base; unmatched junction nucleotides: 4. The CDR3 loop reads CAWSRQGWNTEAFF. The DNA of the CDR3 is TGTGCCTGGAGTAGACAGGGATGGAACACTGAAGCTTTCTTT.

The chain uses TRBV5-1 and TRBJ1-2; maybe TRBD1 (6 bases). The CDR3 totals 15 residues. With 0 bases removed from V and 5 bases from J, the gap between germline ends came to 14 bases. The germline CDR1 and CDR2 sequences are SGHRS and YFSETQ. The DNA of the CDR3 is TGCGCCAGCAGCTTGGAAAACAGGGAGGCGTATGGCTACACCTTC. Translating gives CASSLENREAYGYTF.

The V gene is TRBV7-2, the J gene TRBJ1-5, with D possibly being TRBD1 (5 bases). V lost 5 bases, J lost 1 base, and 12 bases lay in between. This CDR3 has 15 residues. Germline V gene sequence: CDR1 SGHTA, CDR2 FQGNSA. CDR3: CASSRDSRSNQPQHF. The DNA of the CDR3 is TGTGCCAGCAGCCGTGACAGCCGGAGCAATCAGCCCCAGCATTTT.

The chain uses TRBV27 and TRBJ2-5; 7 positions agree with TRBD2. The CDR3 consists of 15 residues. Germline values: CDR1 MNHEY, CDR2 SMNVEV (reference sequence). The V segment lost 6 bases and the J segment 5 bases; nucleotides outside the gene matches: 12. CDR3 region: CASRSLALGGETQYF. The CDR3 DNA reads TGTGCCAGCAGGTCTCTAGCGCTCGGGGGGGAGACCCAGTACTTC.

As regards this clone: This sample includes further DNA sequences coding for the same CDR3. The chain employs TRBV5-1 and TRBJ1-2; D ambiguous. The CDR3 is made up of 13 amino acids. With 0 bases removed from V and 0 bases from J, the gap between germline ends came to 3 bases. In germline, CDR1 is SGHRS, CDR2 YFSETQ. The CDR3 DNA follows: TGCGCCAGCAGCTTGGGGACTAACTATGGCTACACCTTC. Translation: CASSLGTNYGYTF. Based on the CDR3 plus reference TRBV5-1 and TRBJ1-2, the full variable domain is KAGVTQTPRYLIKTRGQQVTLSCSPISGHRSVSWYQQTPGQGLQFLFEYFSETQRNKGNFPGRFSGRQFSNSRSEMNVSTLELGDSALYLCASSLGTNYGYTFGSGTRLTVV.

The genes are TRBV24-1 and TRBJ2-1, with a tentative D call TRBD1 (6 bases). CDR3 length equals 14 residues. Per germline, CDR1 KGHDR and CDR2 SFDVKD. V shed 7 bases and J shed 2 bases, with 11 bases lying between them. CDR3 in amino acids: CATRQGAAYNEQFF. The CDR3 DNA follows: TGTGCCACCAGACAGGGAGCTGCCTACAATGAGCAGTTCTTC.

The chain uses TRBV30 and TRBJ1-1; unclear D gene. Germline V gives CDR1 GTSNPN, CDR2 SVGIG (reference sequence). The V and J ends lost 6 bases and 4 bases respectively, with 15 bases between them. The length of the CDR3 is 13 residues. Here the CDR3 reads CACQRALGTEAFF. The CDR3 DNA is TGTGCCTGTCAACGGGCCTTGGGCACTGAAGCTTTCTTT.

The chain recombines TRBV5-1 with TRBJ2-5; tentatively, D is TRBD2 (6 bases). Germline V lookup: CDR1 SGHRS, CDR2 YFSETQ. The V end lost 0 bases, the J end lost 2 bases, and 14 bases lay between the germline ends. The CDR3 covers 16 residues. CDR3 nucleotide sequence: TGCGCCAGCAGCTTGGCGGGTGGGGGGACTCAAGAGACCCAGTACTTC. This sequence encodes CASSLAGGGTQETQYF.

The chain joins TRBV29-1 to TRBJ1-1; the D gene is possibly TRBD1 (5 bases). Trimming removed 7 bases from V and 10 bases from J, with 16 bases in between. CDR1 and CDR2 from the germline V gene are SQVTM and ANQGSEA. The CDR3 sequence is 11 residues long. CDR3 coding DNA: TGCAGCGCCCGTGCAGGGTCGGGAGCTTTCTTT. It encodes CSARAGSGAFF.

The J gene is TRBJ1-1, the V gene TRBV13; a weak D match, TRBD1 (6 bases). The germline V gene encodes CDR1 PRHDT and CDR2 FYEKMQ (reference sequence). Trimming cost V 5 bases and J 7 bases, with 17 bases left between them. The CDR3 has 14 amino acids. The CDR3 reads CASSKPQGLHEAFF. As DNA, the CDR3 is TGTGCCAGCAGCAAACCACAGGGACTTCATGAAGCTTTCTTT. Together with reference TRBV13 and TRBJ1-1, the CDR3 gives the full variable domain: AAGVIQSPRHLIKEKRETATLKCYPIPRHDTVYWYQQGPGQDPQFLISFYEKMQSDKGSIPDRFSAQQFSDYHSELNMSSLELGDSALYFCASSKPQGLHEAFFGQGTRLTVV.

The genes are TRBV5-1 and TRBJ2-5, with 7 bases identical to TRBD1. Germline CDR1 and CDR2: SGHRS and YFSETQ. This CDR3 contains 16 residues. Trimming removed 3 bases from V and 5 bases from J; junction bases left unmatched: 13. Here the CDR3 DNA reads TGCGCCAGCAGCTGGGGTCGGGCAGGGGGTTTGGAGACCCAGTACTTC. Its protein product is CASSWGRAGGLETQYF.

CDR3: CASRVSGGTEAFF. In nucleotides, the CDR3 is TGTGCCAGCAGGGTCTCGGGGGGGACTGAAGCTTTCTTT. The chain has TRBV12-3 or TRBV12-4 and TRBJ1-1; D is possibly TRBD1 (5 bases). This CDR3 region has 13 residues. Trimming stripped 6 bases from V and 5 bases from J, with 13 bases between.

The CDR3 region has the DNA TGTGCCAGCAGCTTAGGACACAGGGCGAACACTGAAGCTTTCTTT. It yields the protein CASSLGHRANTEAFF. This sequence joins TRBV11-3 and TRBJ1-1; possibly TRBD1 for D (6 bases). V was cut by 1 base and J by 1 base, with 10 bases left in between. The CDR3 loop spans 15 amino acids. Per the germline V gene, CDR1 is SGHNT and CDR2 is YENEEA.

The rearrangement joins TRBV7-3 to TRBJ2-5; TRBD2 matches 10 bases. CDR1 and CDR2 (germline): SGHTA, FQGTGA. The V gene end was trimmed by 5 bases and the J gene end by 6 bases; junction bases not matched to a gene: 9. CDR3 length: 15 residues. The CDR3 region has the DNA TGTGCCAGCAGCCTCAGCGGGGGGGGTTTGAAGACCCAGTACTTC. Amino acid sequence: CASSLSGGGLKTQYF.

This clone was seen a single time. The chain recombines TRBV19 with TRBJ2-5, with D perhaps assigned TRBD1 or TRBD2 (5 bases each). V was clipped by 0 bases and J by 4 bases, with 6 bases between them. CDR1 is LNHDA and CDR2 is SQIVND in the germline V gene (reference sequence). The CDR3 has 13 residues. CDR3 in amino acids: CASSIDGGETQYF. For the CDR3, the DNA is TGTGCCAGTAGTATAGATGGGGGAGAGACCCAGTACTTC.

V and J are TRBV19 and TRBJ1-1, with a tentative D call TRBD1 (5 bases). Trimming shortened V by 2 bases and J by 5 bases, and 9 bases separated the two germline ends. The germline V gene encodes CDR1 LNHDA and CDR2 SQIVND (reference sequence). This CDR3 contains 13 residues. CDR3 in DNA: TGTGCCAGTAGTATACGGGGGAGGACTGAAGCTTTCTTT. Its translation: CASSIRGRTEAFF.

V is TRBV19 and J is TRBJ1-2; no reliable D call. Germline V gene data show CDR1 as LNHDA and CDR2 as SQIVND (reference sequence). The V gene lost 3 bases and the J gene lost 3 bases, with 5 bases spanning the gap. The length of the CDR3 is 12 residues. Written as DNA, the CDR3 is TGTGCCAGTAGTATCACGCACTATGGCTACACCTTC. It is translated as CASSITHYGYTF.

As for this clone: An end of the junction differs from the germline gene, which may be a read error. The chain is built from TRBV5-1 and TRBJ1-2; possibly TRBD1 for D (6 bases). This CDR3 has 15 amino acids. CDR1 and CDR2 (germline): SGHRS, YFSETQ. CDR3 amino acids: CARSERGGEGYGYTF. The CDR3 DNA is TGCGCCCGCAGCGAGCGGGGGGGCGAGGGGTATGGCTACACCTTC.

The CDR3 sequence: CASSVFVGNEQYF. DNA for the CDR3: TGTGCCAGCAGCGTATTTGTGGGCAACGAGCAGTACTTC. J is TRBJ2-7 and V is TRBV9, with D hard to call. This CDR3 spans 13 amino acids. V gave up 1 base and J gave up 5 bases, with 10 bases separating them. Germline V gene data show CDR1 as SGDLS and CDR2 as YYNGEE.